This T cell receptor (beta chain) comes out of a study of control samples from healthy donors and cancer patients. TCRdb's table, derived via immunoSEQ multiplex PCR, lists solely in-frame clones and lacks some. The sample yields fewer than 110,000 clones, 85% to 90% seen once. CDR1 is LNHNV, CDR2 YYDKDF, per germline (reference sequence). The CDR3 contains 15 residues. Trimming removed 5 bases at V and 7 bases at J, with 15 bases between. The rearrangement links TRBV15 to TRBJ1-6, with no clear D. The source material was blood. The receptor was derived from a man aged 25 to 40 in good health. The CDR3 sequence: CATSGVRTGNSPLHF. The DNA of the CDR3 is TGTGCCACCAGCGGGGTCAGGACGGGGAATTCACCCCTCCACTTT.